These 17 T cell receptor beta chains were sequenced from one sample in a study of shared T cell receptors in the human thymus. TCRdb keeps only in-frame clones here, not all; method: immunoSEQ multiplex PCR. The sample shows approximately 490,000 clones, around 78% of them seen only once. The sample also formed part of further work on human thymus T cells.

The specimen was thymocytes. The receptors originated from a boy under two years old with a congenital heart defect.

The chain couples TRBV30 to TRBJ2-3; 8 bases agree with TRBD2. The CDR3 is 15 amino acids. The germline V gene encodes CDR1 GTSNPN and CDR2 SVGIG (reference sequence). The junction had 8 bases not matched to a gene; V was cut back by 4 bases and J by 2 bases. CDR3 DNA sequence: TGTGCCTGGATGGGGGCTAGCGGGTTCACAGATACGCAGTATTTT. Translation: CAWMGASGFTDTQYF.

The chain combines TRBV15 with TRBJ2-3; D remains unclear. CDR3 size: 16 residues. Deletions cut 1 base from V and 2 bases from J, with 13 bases between. Germline V lookup: CDR1 LNHNV, CDR2 YYDKDF (reference sequence). CDR3 residues: CATSRGTKRSTDTQYF. In DNA, the CDR3 is TGTGCCACCAGCAGAGGTACGAAGCGATCCACAGATACGCAGTATTTT.

This clone was seen a few times. CDR3 sequence (DNA): TGTGCCAGCACCCAACGGGGGTGGCTGGCTTATGAGCAGTTCTTC. This translates into CASTQRGWLAYEQFF. This chain links TRBV11-2 with TRBJ2-1; tentatively, D is TRBD2 (6 bases). CDR1 and CDR2 from the germline V gene are SGHAT and FQNNGV. The germline V and J ends were trimmed by 7 bases and 8 bases, with 21 bases remaining between them. CDR3 size: 15 residues.

This clone was observed a handful of times. The rearrangement links TRBV10-3 to TRBJ2-7; perhaps TRBD2 as D (5 bases). V lost 4 bases and J 4 bases, leaving 23 bases between the germline ends. Germline V gene data show CDR1 as ENHRY and CDR2 as SYGVKD. This CDR3 region has 17 residues. The CDR3 sequence: CAISGKRSGSLLYEQYF. CDR3 in DNA: TGTGCCATCAGTGGTAAGAGGAGCGGCTCACTCCTGTACGAGCAGTACTTC.

This clone was detected a few times. The chain couples TRBV15 to TRBJ2-5; 7 bases are shared with TRBD1. The CDR3 extends over 15 amino acids. Germline CDR1 and CDR2: LNHNV and YYDKDF (reference sequence). J was trimmed by 2 bases and V by 5 bases; bases with no gene match: 8. The CDR3 protein is CATSGNRDSQETQYF. CDR3 in DNA: TGTGCCACCAGCGGAAACCGGGACAGTCAAGAGACCCAGTACTTC.

V is TRBV20-1 and J is TRBJ2-1, with D uncertain. The CDR3 consists of 11 residues. V was shortened by 5 bases and J by 4 bases, with 6 bases between the two germline ends. Germline V CDR1 and CDR2: DFQATT, SNEGSKA (reference sequence). CDR3 sequence: CSAPIYNEQFF. The CDR3 DNA reads TGCAGTGCTCCCATTTACAATGAGCAGTTCTTC.

The chain links TRBV9 to TRBJ2-3; 7 nucleotides align to TRBD1. Germline V gene sequence: CDR1 SGDLS, CDR2 YYNGEE. The V segment lost 3 bases and the J segment 2 bases; nucleotides outside the gene matches: 9. The CDR3 consists of 16 residues. The CDR3 is CASSGTTDRDTDTQYF. CDR3 DNA sequence: TGTGCCAGCAGCGGCACAACCGACAGGGACACAGATACGCAGTATTTT.

This chain connects TRBV6-5 to TRBJ2-4; D might be TRBD2 (5 bases). Germline values: CDR1 MNHEY, CDR2 SVGAGI. The CDR3 contains 15 residues. V lost 5 bases and J 0 bases, leaving 11 bases between the germline ends. CDR3 coding DNA: TGTGCCAGCAGTACCAATGGACTAGCCAAAAACATTCAGTACTTC. Encoded protein: CASSTNGLAKNIQYF.

V and J are TRBV6-6 and TRBJ2-7; 8 nucleotides agree with TRBD2. J lost 3 bases, V lost 3 bases, and 10 bases had no gene match. Germline-derived CDR1 and CDR2 are MNHNY and SVGAGI (reference sequence). This CDR3 is built from 16 residues. The CDR3 coding sequence is TGTGCCAGCAGTTATAGCGGAATGGGACTAGGCTACGAGCAGTACTTC. This codes for CASSYSGMGLGYEQYF.

The chain joins TRBV4-2 to TRBJ1-2; perhaps TRBD1 as D (5 bases). Trimming pared 0 bases from V and 2 bases from J, leaving 13 bases between. This CDR3 has 16 residues. Looked up from germline, CDR1 is LGHNA and CDR2 is YNFKEQ. The CDR3 region is CASSQDREGLNYGYTF. The DNA for the CDR3 is TGTGCCAGCAGCCAAGACAGGGAGGGACTGAACTATGGCTACACCTTC.

The chain combines TRBV15 with TRBJ2-1, with D tentatively TRBD1 (5 bases). Germline assignment: CDR1 LNHNV and CDR2 YYDKDF (reference sequence). The CDR3 runs 15 residues. V was trimmed by 2 bases and J by 6 bases, leaving 14 bases between them. The CDR3 nucleotides read TGTGCCACCAGCAGAACCATTCAGGGCCTCAATGAGCAGTTCTTC. Protein product: CATSRTIQGLNEQFF.

This clone was observed once. V and J are TRBV11-3 and TRBJ2-1, with D hard to call. Deletions cut 7 bases from V and 8 bases from J, with 15 bases between. CDR3 length: 13 residues. The germline V gene has CDR1 SGHNT and CDR2 YENEEA. The CDR3: CASNPGTGYEQFF. CDR3 DNA sequence: TGTGCCAGCAACCCAGGTACCGGCTATGAGCAGTTCTTC.

The genes are TRBV29-1 and TRBJ1-1; the D is unclear. The CDR3 runs to 13 residues. Trimming removed 3 bases from V and 1 base from J, with 9 bases in between. In germline, CDR1 is SQVTM, CDR2 ANQGSEA. CDR3 amino acids: CSVDKEWNTEAFF. The CDR3 DNA reads TGCAGCGTTGATAAGGAGTGGAACACTGAAGCTTTCTTT. The full variable domain, rest sourced from reference TRBV29-1 and TRBJ1-1, is SAVISQKPSRDICQRGTSLTIQCQVDSQVTMMFWYRQQPGQSLTLIATANQGSEATYESGFVIDKFPISRPNLTFSTLTVSNMSPEDSSIYLCSVDKEWNTEAFFGQGTRLTVV.

V and J are TRBV12-5 and TRBJ1-1; D not certain. Trimming left V 1 base short and J 0 bases short, with 6 bases between. The CDR3 is made up of 14 amino acids. Germline V lookup: CDR1 LGHNT, CDR2 FRNRAP. In DNA, the CDR3 is TGTGCTAGTGGTTTGGATTACATGAACACTGAAGCTTTCTTT. Translation: CASGLDYMNTEAFF.

CDR3 in amino acids: CASSRGTGHISNQPQHF. The CDR3 DNA follows: TGTGCCAGCAGCAGGGGGACGGGACACATTAGCAATCAGCCCCAGCATTTT. This chain connects TRBV5-6 to TRBJ1-5; perhaps TRBD1 as D (6 bases). Per germline, CDR1 SGHDT and CDR2 YYEEEE. The CDR3 is 17 residues long. V dropped 4 bases and J dropped 0 bases, with 17 bases sitting between them.

The V call is TRBV5-6, the J call TRBJ2-3; possible D gene TRBD2, 5 bases. With 2 bases removed from V and 4 bases from J, the gap between germline ends came to 11 bases. Per germline, CDR1 SGHDT and CDR2 YYEEEE. The CDR3 runs 14 residues. CDR3 coding DNA: TGTGCCAGCAGCTTCTCGCTAGCCCCAGATACGCAGTATTTT. Residues: CASSFSLAPDTQYF.

The chain has TRBV13 and TRBJ1-3; 7 nucleotides line up with TRBD1. This CDR3 is built from 15 residues. In germline, CDR1 is PRHDT, CDR2 FYEKMQ (reference sequence). Trimming cost V 1 base and J 9 bases; bases outside gene matches: 9. The CDR3: CASSLADRVRGTIYF. CDR3 in DNA: TGTGCCAGCAGCTTAGCTGACAGGGTGCGAGGCACCATATATTTT.